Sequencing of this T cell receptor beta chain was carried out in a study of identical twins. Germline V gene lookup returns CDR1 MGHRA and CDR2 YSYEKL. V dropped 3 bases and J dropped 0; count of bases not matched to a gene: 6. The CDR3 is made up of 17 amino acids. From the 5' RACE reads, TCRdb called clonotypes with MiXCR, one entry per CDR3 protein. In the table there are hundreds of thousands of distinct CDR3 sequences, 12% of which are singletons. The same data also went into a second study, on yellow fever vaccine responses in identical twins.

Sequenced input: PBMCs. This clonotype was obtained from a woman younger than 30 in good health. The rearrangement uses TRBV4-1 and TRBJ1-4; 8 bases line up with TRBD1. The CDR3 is CASSHNRGKTTNEKLFF. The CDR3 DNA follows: TGCGCCAGCAGCCATAACAGGGGGAAGACAACTAATGAAAAACTGTTTTTT.